This TCR beta chain emerged from a study of human T cells and chemical hapten exposure. On the study more broadly: The sensitizer, 2% DPC, was used on approximately 2 cm by approximately 2 cm of upper inner arm skin. Diphenylcyclopropenone doses were given weekly to the scalps of patients across the approximately 24-week study.

Time point indicated: patch test 1, 2 weeks after DPC sensitization. Specified treatment: therapeutic diphenylcyclopropenone sensitization with weekly scalp DPC. Ahead of applying each patch test, blood was sampled. CDR1 DFQATT and CDR2 SNEGSKA come from the germline V gene (reference sequence). V lost 2 bases, J lost 0 bases, and 5 bases lay in between. The CDR3 runs to 13 residues. In the original workflow: The median was roughly 91,000 TCRs per sample, ranging about 20,000 to 690,600. Using its own MiXCR run on the RACE reads, TCRdb lists one record per CDR3 protein. None of the V and J calls come from the authors' own analysis; TCRdb made them. This repertoire shows around 380,000 distinct CDR3 sequences, approximately 5.1% found once; its top ten account for approximately 2.3%.

V is TRBV20-1 and J is TRBJ2-1; D is undetermined. The clonotype originates from a woman in her 50s with alopecia areata. Some clones in this sample may be carry-over from other donors' samples. This material consisted of whole blood, taken in connection with sensitization to the hapten diphenylcyclopropenone (DPC). CDR3: CSARSASYNEQFF. The CDR3 DNA reads TGCAGTGCTAGATCGGCCTCCTACAATGAGCAGTTCTTC.